This T cell receptor beta chain was sequenced for a study of cytomegalovirus exposure and HLA in healthy donors. Across the study: The platform used for the roughly 130 validation repertoires matched that of the approximately 640 first-cohort repertoires, a later analysis reported. General observations from the study: The study put 150 to 200 TCR beta chains on its list as cytomegalovirus-associated.

The data were produced by immunoSEQ multiplex PCR, yet TCRdb's version contains in-frame clones alone and is incomplete. The table includes approximately 120,000 clones, 70% to 90% detected once. Worth noting for this clone: As yet, its antigen is unknown.

Germline V gives CDR1 MGHRA, CDR2 YSYEKL. V gave up 2 bases and J gave up 5 bases, with 9 bases separating them. The CDR3 has 13 residues. V usage is TRBV4-1 and J usage is TRBJ2-5; TRBD1 might be the D (5 bases). Sequencing was done on a sample of PBMCs. The receptor was isolated from a woman aged 18-35 years in good health and CMV-seronegative. CDR3 region: CASSQLGLETQYF. DNA of the CDR3: TGCGCCAGCAGCCAACTGGGGCTCGAGACCCAGTACTTC.